These 32 T cell receptor beta chains were sequenced from one sample in a study of T cell responses to AZD1222 COVID-19 vaccine (dated by TCRdb to the early 2020s). This specimen's time point label, interpreted: baseline before first vaccination. The treatment or condition label here, explained by the study, means: meningococcal conjugate vaccine given as trial control. Library preparation employed the immunoSEQ multiplex PCR assay. Drawn from immuneACCESS, this table holds only the in-frame rearrangements with V and J called that TCRdb kept. Clones are partly lost; checked studies trace under half to an unresolved V gene and leave the rest unexplained. This sample lists more than 150,000 clones; 85% to 90% were detected once. The ten largest clones add up to 2.5% to 3% of the sample. The sequences come from peripheral blood, collected on day 0 of MenACWY control vaccination. These receptors all come from an adult in good health.

The V and J genes are TRBV6-5 and TRBJ1-3, with a possible D match to TRBD1 (5 bases). The CDR3 has 14 residues. Trimming left V 7 bases short and J 4 bases short, with 14 bases between. CDR1 MNHEY and CDR2 SVGAGI come from the germline V gene. The CDR3 region has the DNA TGTGCCAGCAAAGCAGGGCTCACGGGAAACACCATATATTTT. It specifies CASKAGLTGNTIYF.

This clone showed up just once. The genes are TRBV7-9 and TRBJ2-5; a weak D match, TRBD1 (5 bases). The CDR3 has 14 residues. From germline, CDR1 is SEHNR and CDR2 FQNEAQ (reference sequence). Trimming took off 1 base at V and 1 base at J, with 7 bases between the two ends. The CDR3 DNA reads TGTGCCAGCAGCTTAGGGGGCAGCCAAGAGACCCAGTACTTC. The encoded protein is CASSLGGSQETQYF.

Here the CDR3 reads CASRTLSGTDTQYF. The CDR3 DNA is TGCGCCAGCCGGACCCTCTCCGGCACAGATACGCAGTATTTT. J is TRBJ2-3 and V is TRBV5-1; no clear D. CDR3 size: 14 residues. Trimming stripped 7 bases from V and 1 base from J, with 13 bases between. CDR1 is SGHRS, CDR2 YFSETQ, per germline.

This chain links TRBV28 with TRBJ1-3; 7 nucleotides match TRBD1. With V trimmed by 5 bases and J by 3 bases, 10 bases remained unmatched. The CDR3 length is 16 residues. Germline loops: CDR1 MDHEN, CDR2 SYDVKM. The CDR3 spells CASSVRQGTRGNTIYF. The CDR3 region has the DNA TGTGCCAGCAGTGTTAGACAGGGTACTCGTGGAAACACCATATATTTT. Full variable domain (outside the CDR3, taken from reference TRBV28 and TRBJ1-3): DVKVTQSSRYLVKRTGEKVFLECVQDMDHENMFWYRQDPGLGLRLIYFSYDVKMKEKGDIPEGYSVSREKKERFSLILESASTNQTSMYLCASSVRQGTRGNTIYFGEGSWLTVV.

The chain uses TRBV18 and TRBJ1-2; a possible D gene is TRBD1 (5 bases). Trimming took 2 bases from V and 6 from J, leaving 10 bases between them. The CDR3 runs to 13 residues. The V gene's germline CDR1 is KGHSH and CDR2 LQKENI. CDR3 nucleotide sequence: TGTGCCAGCTCACCAGTGGGAGGGGATGGCTACACCTTC. Protein sequence: CASSPVGGDGYTF.

V is TRBV27 and J is TRBJ2-3; D unresolved. The V gene lost 8 bases and the J gene lost 3 bases, with 12 bases spanning the gap. From germline, CDR1 is MNHEY and CDR2 SMNVEV (reference sequence). The CDR3 contains 13 residues. Here the CDR3 reads CASQAIVTDTQYF. The CDR3 DNA reads TGTGCCAGCCAAGCAATCGTAACAGATACGCAGTATTTT.

The chain recombines TRBV4-1 with TRBJ2-5; weak D call: TRBD1 (6 bases). Trimming cost V 4 bases and J 5 bases, with 17 bases left between them. The length of the CDR3 is 15 residues. Germline V gives CDR1 MGHRA, CDR2 YSYEKL. The CDR3: CASSLTADRLETQYF. CDR3 nucleotide sequence: TGCGCCAGCAGCCTCACGGCAGACAGGCTCGAGACCCAGTACTTC.

The chain carries TRBV6-5 and TRBJ1-5; D is possibly TRBD1 (5 bases). This CDR3 comprises 15 residues. The germline V and J ends were trimmed by 6 bases and 2 bases, with 14 bases remaining between them. CDR1 MNHEY and CDR2 SVGAGI come from the germline V gene. CDR3 coding DNA: TGTGCCAGCAGCTCCATCGGCAGGGGCAATCAGCCCCAGCATTTT. Its protein product is CASSSIGRGNQPQHF.

This clone has only a few counts. The rearrangement links TRBV27 to TRBJ1-6; possible D gene TRBD1, 6 bases. The CDR3 is made up of 14 amino acids. Germline CDR1 is MNHEY and CDR2 is SMNVEV (reference sequence). V dropped 5 bases and J dropped 7 bases, with 12 bases sitting between them. The CDR3 nucleotides are TGTGCCAGCAGTAAAGGGGGACGAAATTCACCCCTCCACTTT. It specifies CASSKGGRNSPLHF.

This sequence joins TRBV19 and TRBJ1-5, with D unresolved. Looked up from germline, CDR1 is LNHDA and CDR2 is SQIVND (reference sequence). The CDR3 sequence is 13 residues long. Trimming cost V 8 bases and J 3 bases, with 11 bases left between them. The CDR3 nucleotides read TGTGCCAGTTCACCGGGCCACAATCAGCCCCAGCATTTT. Protein: CASSPGHNQPQHF.

The rearrangement joins TRBV6-2 or TRBV6-3 to TRBJ2-7, with 11 bases fitting TRBD1. Germline V gene sequence: CDR1 MNHEY, CDR2 SVGEGT. CDR3 length: 19 amino acids. The ends lost 0 bases at V and 3 bases at J; junction bases unmatched: 13. The CDR3 nucleotides read TGTGCCAGCAGTTACTCCTTTGTCGGGACAGGGGGAACGCGCTACGAGCAGTACTTC. It specifies CASSYSFVGTGGTRYEQYF.

V is TRBV12-3 or TRBV12-4 and J is TRBJ1-5; D not resolved. The CDR3 runs to 12 residues. The V and J ends lost 3 bases and 7 bases respectively, with 7 bases between them. The CDR3 region has the DNA TGTGCCAGCAGTTTTTCGGGGCAGCCCCAGCATTTT. It yields the protein CASSFSGQPQHF.

The genes are TRBV4-1 and TRBJ2-2; D uncertain. Deletions cut 2 bases from V and 7 bases from J, with 8 bases between. This CDR3 comprises 13 residues. From germline, CDR1 is MGHRA and CDR2 YSYEKL. CDR3 in amino acids: CASSQRRFGELFF. The CDR3 DNA reads TGCGCCAGCAGCCAACGTCGGTTCGGGGAGCTGTTTTTT.

This chain uses TRBV2 with TRBJ1-6, with D unresolved. The ends were cut back, 0 bases at V and 8 bases at J, with 14 bases in the middle. The germline gives CDR1 SNHLY, CDR2 FYNNEI. The CDR3 sequence is 16 residues long. The CDR3 spells CASSEALRPADSPLHF. The CDR3, as DNA: TGTGCCAGCAGTGAAGCGCTTCGGCCTGCAGATTCACCCCTCCACTTT. The full variable domain, with the rest looked up from reference TRBV2 and TRBJ1-6, is EPEVTQTPSHQVTQMGQEVILRCVPISNHLYFYWYRQILGQKVEFLVSFYNNEISEKSEIFDDQFSVERPDGSNFTLKIRSTKLEDSAMYFCASSEALRPADSPLHFGNGTRLTVT.

This chain links TRBV5-1 with TRBJ2-5; 9 nucleotides match TRBD2. This CDR3 comprises 14 residues. Trimming removed 4 bases from V and 7 bases from J; junction bases left unmatched: 8. The V gene's germline CDR1 is SGHRS and CDR2 YFSETQ. CDR3 in DNA: TGCGCCAGCAGCGAGGGGACTAGCTGGGGGACCCAGTACTTC. Its protein is CASSEGTSWGTQYF. The entire variable domain, with the rest obtained from reference TRBV5-1 and TRBJ2-5, is as follows: KAGVTQTPRYLIKTRGQQVTLSCSPISGHRSVSWYQQTPGQGLQFLFEYFSETQRNKGNFPGRFSGRQFSNSRSEMNVSTLELGDSALYLCASSEGTSWGTQYFGPGTRLLVL.

This clone was counted only a few times. The J gene is TRBJ1-1, the V gene TRBV2; unclear D gene. Trimming removed 9 bases at V and 1 base at J, with 12 bases between. Per germline, CDR1 SNHLY and CDR2 FYNNEI. There are 13 residues in the CDR3. In DNA form, the CDR3 reads TGTGCCAGTAAGGACGGCCGGAACACTGAAGCTTTCTTT. This codes for CASKDGRNTEAFF. Supplemented by reference TRBV2 and TRBJ1-1, the full variable domain reads EPEVTQTPSHQVTQMGQEVILRCVPISNHLYFYWYRQILGQKVEFLVSFYNNEISEKSEIFDDQFSVERPDGSNFTLKIRSTKLEDSAMYFCASKDGRNTEAFFGQGTRLTVV.

The chain joins TRBV5-6 to TRBJ2-1; D is perhaps TRBD1 (6 bases). The germline CDR1 and CDR2 sequences are SGHDT and YYEEEE. V was clipped by 0 bases and J by 3 bases, with 13 bases between them. The length of the CDR3 is 16 residues. The CDR3: CASSLVRQGNYNEQFF. The CDR3 coding sequence is TGTGCCAGCAGCTTGGTCAGGCAGGGGAACTACAATGAGCAGTTCTTC.

The chain uses TRBV6-6 and TRBJ2-2; TRBD1 aligns across 8 bases. J gave up 1 base and V 5 bases, and 12 bases lay outside the gene matches. In germline, CDR1 is MNHNY, CDR2 SVGAGI (reference sequence). The CDR3 covers 18 residues. The CDR3 sequence: CASSGSAGGARNTGELFF. The CDR3 coding sequence is TGTGCCAGCAGTGGATCGGCAGGGGGCGCCAGGAACACCGGGGAGCTGTTTTTT.

The chain combines TRBV7-2 with TRBJ2-7, with TRBD2 as a possible D gene (5 bases). Germline V gives CDR1 SGHTA, CDR2 FQGNSA. This CDR3 comprises 16 residues. The V end was cut by 1 base, the J end by 0 bases, with 13 bases between. CDR3 nucleotide sequence: TGTGCCAGCAGCTTAGGTCCTAGTGGGAGCTCCTACGAGCAGTACTTC. Amino acids: CASSLGPSGSSYEQYF.

The gene calls are TRBV4-3 and TRBJ1-2, with D possibly matching TRBD1 (5 bases). Germline-derived CDR1 and CDR2 are LGHNA and YSLEER. The CDR3 extends over 14 amino acids. V shed 0 bases and J shed 8 bases, with 13 bases lying between them. The CDR3 coding sequence is TGCGCCAGCAGCCAAGATTTGGGGGAGGGAGGCTACACCTTC. This translates into CASSQDLGEGGYTF.

The V and J genes are TRBV2 and TRBJ1-2, with D hard to call. Per germline, CDR1 SNHLY and CDR2 FYNNEI. Trimming removed 6 bases at V and 8 bases at J, with 13 bases between. The CDR3 sequence is 12 residues long. The CDR3, as DNA: TGTGCCAGCAGCGCAGACCTGGGGGGCTACACCTTC. Protein product: CASSADLGGYTF.

The gene calls are TRBV5-4 and TRBJ2-3; 10 bases fit TRBD1. With 4 bases clipped from V and 8 bases from J, the junction kept 10 bases outside the gene matches. Germline V gives CDR1 SGHNT, CDR2 YYREEE (reference sequence). The CDR3 totals 15 residues. In DNA, the CDR3 is TGTGCCAGCAGCCCCCCCGGACAGGGGGTCCTTACGCAGTATTTT. This gives the protein CASSPPGQGVLTQYF.

This chain joins TRBV5-1 and TRBJ2-2; D unclear. The CDR3 is made up of 16 amino acids. V was cut by 1 base and J by 1 base, with 11 bases left in between. From germline, CDR1 is SGHRS and CDR2 YFSETQ. The CDR3 loop is CASSLSEVRNTGELFF. The CDR3 DNA reads TGCGCCAGCAGCTTGTCTGAGGTTAGGAACACCGGGGAGCTGTTTTTT. Together with reference TRBV5-1 and TRBJ2-2, the CDR3 gives the full variable domain: KAGVTQTPRYLIKTRGQQVTLSCSPISGHRSVSWYQQTPGQGLQFLFEYFSETQRNKGNFPGRFSGRQFSNSRSEMNVSTLELGDSALYLCASSLSEVRNTGELFFGEGSRLTVL.

This clone has just a few counts. The chain has TRBV28 and TRBJ1-5, with 7 bases that match TRBD1. Germline V CDR1 and CDR2: MDHEN, SYDVKM. The CDR3 spans 21 residues. The ends lost 6 bases at V and 2 bases at J; junction bases unmatched: 25. DNA of the CDR3: TGTGCCAGCAGCCCTTTCCTCGCCGGGGAAGGGGGCGAAGTTGGCAATCAGCCCCAGCATTTT. Amino acids: CASSPFLAGEGGEVGNQPQHF. Variable domain in full (rest from reference TRBV28 and TRBJ1-5): DVKVTQSSRYLVKRTGEKVFLECVQDMDHENMFWYRQDPGLGLRLIYFSYDVKMKEKGDIPEGYSVSREKKERFSLILESASTNQTSMYLCASSPFLAGEGGEVGNQPQHFGDGTRLSIL.

This chain links TRBV21-1 with TRBJ1-3. TRBV21-1 is designated a pseudogene. The CDR3 has 16 amino acids. CDR3 sequence (DNA): TGTGCCAGCAGCAAAGGGGGGGGATTCGGTGGAAACACCATATATTTT. Its protein is CASSKGGGFGGNTIYF.

The rearrangement links TRBV11-2 to TRBJ2-2; D not certain. The CDR3 is 11 amino acids. Germline assignment: CDR1 SGHAT and CDR2 FQNNGV. Trimming stripped 4 bases from V and 8 bases from J, with 5 bases between. CDR3 residues: CASSWAGELFF. The CDR3 DNA reads as TGTGCCAGCAGCTGGGCAGGGGAGCTGTTTTTT.

This clone appeared once. This chain links TRBV11-1 with TRBJ2-1; 7 bases map to TRBD2. Trimming at V came to 6 bases and at J to 10 bases, leaving 15 bases not matched to a gene. This CDR3 region has 15 residues. Germline loops: CDR1 SGHAT, CDR2 FQDESV (reference sequence). The CDR3 is CASSFSGSAGGEQFF. Written as DNA, the CDR3 is TGTGCCAGCAGTTTCAGCGGGTCAGCCGGGGGGGAGCAGTTCTTC.

The chain is built from TRBV6-2 or TRBV6-3 and TRBJ2-3; 9 nucleotides align to TRBD1. J was trimmed by 6 bases and V by 6 bases; bases with no gene match: 25. Germline CDR1 is MNHEY and CDR2 is SVGEGT. The CDR3 totals 20 residues. CDR3 in DNA: TGTGCCAGCAGCCCAACTTCCGGGACAGGGACGCTACCCTTCTTGGATACGCAGTATTTT. Translating gives CASSPTSGTGTLPFLDTQYF.

This clone showed up just once. CDR3 region: CASSRGQQETQYF. The DNA for the CDR3 is TGTGCCAGCAGCCGCGGACAGCAAGAGACCCAGTACTTC. This chain links TRBV14 with TRBJ2-5; D possibly corresponds to TRBD1 (6 bases). Germline CDR1 reads SGHDN; CDR2 reads FVKESK. V was pared by 4 bases and J by 2 bases, with 8 bases between. CDR3 length: 13 residues.

The V and J genes are TRBV7-9 and TRBJ2-2, with 9 bases fitting TRBD1. The germline V gene has CDR1 SEHNR and CDR2 FQNEAQ (reference sequence). This CDR3 contains 17 residues. J lost 2 bases, V lost 0 bases, and 4 bases had no gene match. CDR3 sequence (DNA): TGTGCCAGCAGCTTAGCCCCGGGACAGGGAAACACCGGGGAGCTGTTTTTT. This translates into CASSLAPGQGNTGELFF.

The rearrangement joins TRBV5-1 to TRBJ2-3; the D call may be TRBD1 or TRBD2 (5 bases each). V shed 3 bases and J shed 9 bases, with 14 bases lying between them. This CDR3 spans 13 amino acids. Germline V gene lookup returns CDR1 SGHRS and CDR2 YFSETQ. The CDR3 loop is CASSSRSGDTQYF. CDR3 coding DNA: TGCGCCAGCAGCTCGAGAAGTGGGGACACGCAGTATTTT.

This clone was seen a few times. This chain joins TRBV3-1 (or the pseudogene TRBV3-2) and TRBJ2-1; 11 nucleotides line up with TRBD2. The CDR3 has 17 amino acids. The J segment lost 0 bases and the V segment lost 1 base, leaving 2 bases of the junction unmatched. The germline CDR1 and CDR2 sequences are LGHDT and YNNKEL (reference sequence). The CDR3 is CASSQVAGGSSYNEQFF. In nucleotides, the CDR3 is TGTGCCAGCAGCCAAGTAGCGGGAGGGAGCTCCTACAATGAGCAGTTCTTC.